The 21 T cell receptor beta chains given below trace back to one sample, sequenced in a study of patients and donors after allogeneic stem cell transplantation. Using its own MiXCR run on the RT-PCR reads, TCRdb lists one record per CDR3 protein. The sample has roughly 940,000 distinct CDR3 sequences, 15% to 20% seen once. The sequenced material came from blood, either unsorted or a sorted T cell fraction (not recorded which). The receptors originated from a human donor who was either an allogeneic HSCT recipient or a stem cell or donor lymphocyte infusion donor (not recorded which). It is not recorded whose cells these are; they may come from a transplant donor.

This chain connects TRBV10-3 to TRBJ1-2; TRBD1 agrees at 10 bases. V was pared by 10 bases and J by 2 bases, with 1 base of the junction left unmatched. This CDR3 comprises 12 residues. The germline V gene has CDR1 ENHRY and CDR2 SYGVKD. Here the CDR3 reads CATGQGNYGYTF. The CDR3 DNA reads as TGTGCCACGGGACAGGGGAACTATGGCTACACCTTC.

This clonotype turned up a few times. The genes are TRBV5-4 and TRBJ2-1; 9 nucleotides match TRBD2. The CDR3 loop spans 15 amino acids. Germline loops: CDR1 SGHNT, CDR2 YYREEE (reference sequence). V lost 0 bases, J lost 14 bases, and 12 bases stayed unmatched. The CDR3 nucleotides read TGTGCCAGCAGCTTGGGTATAGCGGGAGCGGGGTTGGAGTTCTTC. This codes for CASSLGIAGAGLEFF.

J is TRBJ2-7 and V is TRBV6-5, with 8 bases fitting TRBD2. Trimming cost V 0 bases and J 1 base; bases outside gene matches: 5. Germline values: CDR1 MNHEY, CDR2 SVGAGI. This CDR3 region has 16 residues. CDR3 nucleotide sequence: TGTGCCAGCAGTTACTCCCACAGCGGGGGTTCCTACGAGCAGTACTTC. This sequence encodes CASSYSHSGGSYEQYF.

This clonotype showed up just a few times. V and J are TRBV10-3 and TRBJ2-1; 11 positions match TRBD2. The V and J ends lost 4 bases and 8 bases, in that order; junction bases with no gene match: 7. CDR1 and CDR2 from the germline V gene are ENHRY and SYGVKD. The CDR3 spans 15 residues. DNA for the CDR3: TGTGCCATCAGTGTAGCGGGAGGGCCGACTGATGAGCAGTTCTTC. Amino acid sequence: CAISVAGGPTDEQFF.

This clonotype was counted between two and nine times. The rearrangement links TRBV9 to TRBJ2-3, with 7 bases fitting TRBD2. Germline trimming cut 2 bases from V and 4 bases from J; bases unmatched to any gene: 7. Per the germline V gene, CDR1 is SGDLS and CDR2 is YYNGEE. The CDR3 has 15 amino acids. The CDR3 bases are TGTGCCAGCAGCGTCGCGGGAGAGAGGGCAGATACGCAGTATTTT. Translating it yields CASSVAGERADTQYF.

The V and J genes are TRBV25-1 and TRBJ1-1; 7 bases match TRBD1. V gave up 5 bases and J gave up 5 bases; unmatched junction bases: 11. Germline V gives CDR1 MGHDK, CDR2 SYGVNS. The CDR3 contains 15 residues. The CDR3 DNA is TGTGCCAGCAGTAGACTCCGCCAGGGGGGGACTGAAGCTTTCTTT. Translating gives CASSRLRQGGTEAFF.

This rearrangement joins TRBV20-1 to TRBJ2-2, with D perhaps matching TRBD1 (5 bases). With 2 bases removed from V and 7 bases from J, the gap between germline ends came to 17 bases. Germline loops: CDR1 DFQATT, CDR2 SNEGSKA (reference sequence). This CDR3 spans 15 amino acids. The CDR3 sequence: CSARPPQGAHGELFF. The CDR3 bases are TGCAGTGCTAGACCCCCCCAGGGCGCGCACGGGGAGCTGTTTTTT.

This clonotype was seen many times. The chain employs TRBV20-1 and TRBJ1-1, with 9 bases that match TRBD1. The CDR3 totals 16 residues. V trimming: 3 bases; J trimming: 3 bases; junction bases outside the gene matches: 11. Germline V gene lookup returns CDR1 DFQATT and CDR2 SNEGSKA (reference sequence). The CDR3 protein is CSASPGTGLGYTEAFF. The CDR3 bases are TGCAGTGCTAGCCCCGGGACAGGGCTAGGGTACACTGAAGCTTTCTTT.

This clonotype was counted between two and nine times. V usage is TRBV12-3 or TRBV12-4 and J usage is TRBJ2-1; 13 nucleotides align to TRBD2. V was pared by 3 bases and J by 10 bases, with 6 bases of the junction left unmatched. The CDR3 consists of 15 residues. The chain's CDR3 is CASSFTSGGAGEQFF. CDR3 DNA: TGTGCCAGCAGTTTCACTAGCGGGGGGGCGGGAGAGCAGTTCTTC.

This clonotype was found a few times. The chain links TRBV5-1 to TRBJ2-7; a weak D match, TRBD1 (5 bases). Germline-derived CDR1 and CDR2 are SGHRS and YFSETQ. V gave up 2 bases and J gave up 5 bases, with 14 bases separating them. The CDR3 spans 14 residues. As DNA, the CDR3 is TGCGCCAGCAGCTTCGACGACAGTACTGACGAGCAGTACTTC. Translated, it gives CASSFDDSTDEQYF.

This clonotype was detected ten times or more. This rearrangement joins TRBV20-1 to TRBJ2-7; D not resolved. V lost 4 bases to trimming and J lost 6 bases, with 19 bases between them. The germline V gene encodes CDR1 DFQATT and CDR2 SNEGSKA (reference sequence). The CDR3 length is 14 residues. CDR3 in DNA: TGCAGTGCTACAACCTCTCGGCGGTGGCCCGAGCAGTACTTC. It translates to CSATTSRRWPEQYF.

This clonotype was observed a handful of times. V usage is TRBV12-3 or TRBV12-4 and J usage is TRBJ2-7; D might be TRBD1 (6 bases). V was shortened by 10 bases and J by 0 bases, with 13 bases between the two germline ends. This CDR3 has 13 residues. CDR3 nucleotides: TGTGCCACCTGGACAGAGAGCTCCTACGAGCAGTACTTC. It codes for CATWTESSYEQYF.

Here the CDR3 reads CAIKGLAGADNEQFF. The CDR3 region has the DNA TGTGCCATCAAGGGGCTAGCGGGGGCCGACAATGAGCAGTTCTTC. The chain employs TRBV10-3 and TRBJ2-1, with 10 bases lining up with TRBD2. Germline lookup yields CDR1 ENHRY and CDR2 SYGVKD. The CDR3 sequence is 15 residues long. J lost 5 bases, V lost 7 bases, and 8 bases had no gene match.

This clonotype has just a few counts. The chain carries TRBV14 and TRBJ2-3; D might be TRBD1 (5 bases). Between the trimmed V and J ends, which lost 6 bases and 3 bases, there was a span of 19 bases. The CDR3 is made up of 16 amino acids. Germline V lookup: CDR1 SGHDN, CDR2 FVKESK. CDR3 protein: CASRAGHQFGTDTQYF. The DNA for the CDR3 is TGTGCCAGCAGGGCCGGACATCAATTTGGAACAGATACGCAGTATTTT.

This clonotype has just a few counts. The genes are TRBV24-1 and TRBJ2-1, with 12 bases identical to TRBD2. After removal of 4 bases from V and 3 bases from J, the junction contained 9 bases not matched to a gene. This CDR3 contains 18 residues. Germline V gene data show CDR1 as KGHDR and CDR2 as SFDVKD. CDR3 sequence reads: CATSETSGGPHHYNEQFF. CDR3 in DNA: TGTGCCACCAGTGAAACTAGCGGGGGGCCTCACCACTACAATGAGCAGTTCTTC.

The chain links TRBV7-9 to TRBJ2-7; 11 bases map to TRBD2. J lost 7 bases, V lost 0 bases, and 11 bases had no gene match. Germline V gives CDR1 SEHNR, CDR2 FQNEAQ (reference sequence). The CDR3 contains 17 residues. As DNA, the CDR3 is TGTGCCAGCAGCTTAGCTATCGGCACTAGCGGGAGTTCTGAGCAGTACTTC. Translating it yields CASSLAIGTSGSSEQYF.

This clonotype has just a few counts. This rearrangement joins TRBV3-1 to TRBJ2-1; 8 bases agree with TRBD2. The CDR3 has 15 residues. CDR1 is LGHDT, CDR2 YNNKEL, per germline (reference sequence). The V and J ends lost 1 base and 4 bases, in that order; junction bases with no gene match: 3. Here the CDR3 DNA reads TGTGCCAGCAGCCAAGGGTCTAGCGGGTACAATGAGCAGTTCTTC. Amino acid sequence: CASSQGSSGYNEQFF.

In its sample, this clonotype was seen a few times. This sequence joins TRBV6-1 and TRBJ2-7, with 8 bases fitting TRBD2. This CDR3 comprises 17 residues. Germline lookup yields CDR1 MNHNS and CDR2 SASEGT. Losses at the gene ends were 2 bases for V and 2 bases for J; bases not matched to a gene: 11. The CDR3 nucleotides read TGTGCCAGCAGTGAACCACCGGGGGGGCCTAGCGCCTACGAGCAGTACTTC. As protein: CASSEPPGGPSAYEQYF.

This clonotype was detected a few times. The V and J genes are TRBV7-8 and TRBJ2-2; TRBD1 matches 9 bases. CDR3 length: 18 amino acids. In germline, CDR1 is SGHVS, CDR2 FQNEAQ. The junction had 6 bases not matched to a gene; V was cut back by 0 bases and J by 1 base. Written as DNA, the CDR3 is TGTGCCAGCAGCTTAGCGCCGGGACAGGGTGAGAACACCGGGGAGCTGTTTTTT. This translates into CASSLAPGQGENTGELFF.

The gene calls are TRBV5-1 and TRBJ2-3, with D tentatively TRBD1 or TRBD2 (5 bases each). This CDR3 is 16 amino acids long. Germline CDR1 SGHRS, CDR2 YFSETQ. Trimming left V 0 bases short and J 2 bases short, with 13 bases between. CDR3 bases: TGCGCCAGCAGCTTGGGGGGAGCGGACATCACAGATACGCAGTATTTT. It is translated as CASSLGGADITDTQYF.

This clonotype was observed at least ten times. The V and J genes are TRBV12-3 or TRBV12-4 and TRBJ1-2; no clear D gene. V was pared by 3 bases and J by 5 bases, with 10 bases between. The length of the CDR3 is 13 residues. The CDR3 sequence: CASSFKYLYGYTF. In DNA form, the CDR3 reads TGTGCCAGCAGTTTTAAATACTTATATGGCTACACCTTC.